This TCR beta chain was sequenced in a study of blood T cell repertoires in COVID-19. Per the authors' pipeline: Estimates of nucleated cell counts were drawn from the amplification of reference gene primers. Profiled with immunoSEQ multiplex PCR; TCRdb holds only in-frame clones, not every one. The V and J calls and clone size come from that table; D and trimming were worked out from the DNA. The table includes 250,000 to 300,000 clones, about 86% detected once. This clone was counted once. V was clipped by 1 base and J by 8 bases, with 17 bases between them. CDR1 LNHNV and CDR2 YYDKDF come from the germline V gene (reference sequence). The CDR3 contains 16 residues.

This TCR came from a man aged 30 to 45 with active or convalescent COVID-19. The V call is TRBV15, the J call TRBJ2-2; TRBD1 might be the D (6 bases). What was sequenced was peripheral blood. CDR3 residues: CATSRGRDTNSGELFF. Here the CDR3 DNA reads TGTGCCACCAGCAGAGGCCGGGACACCAACTCGGGGGAGCTGTTTTTT.